This T cell receptor beta chain emerged from a study of cytomegalovirus exposure and HLA in healthy donors. Germline CDR1 and CDR2: PRHDT and FYEKMQ (reference sequence). J gave up 5 bases and V 3 bases, and 4 bases lay outside the gene matches. This CDR3 contains 14 residues. Generated by immunoSEQ multiplex PCR, the TCRdb table keeps only in-frame clones and is missing some. The sample includes around 350,000 clones, roughly 88% of them seen just once. V is TRBV13 and J is TRBJ2-5, with 9 bases identical to TRBD1. The sequencing input was PBMCs. The clonotype was recovered from a woman aged 18 to 35 in good health and CMV-seronegative. In DNA, the CDR3 is TGTGCCAGCAGCTTTTACAGGGGGCGCGAGACCCAGTACTTC. As protein: CASSFYRGRETQYF.